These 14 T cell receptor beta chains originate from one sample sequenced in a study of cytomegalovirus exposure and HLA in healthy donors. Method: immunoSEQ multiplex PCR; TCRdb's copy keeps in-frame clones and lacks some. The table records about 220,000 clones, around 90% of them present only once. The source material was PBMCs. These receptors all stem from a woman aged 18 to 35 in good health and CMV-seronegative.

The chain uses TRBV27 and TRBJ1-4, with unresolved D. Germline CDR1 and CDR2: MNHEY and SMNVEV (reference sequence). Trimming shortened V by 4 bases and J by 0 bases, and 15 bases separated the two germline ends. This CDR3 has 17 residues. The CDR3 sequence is CASSSLTRRATNEKLFF. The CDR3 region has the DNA TGTGCCAGCAGTTCCTTGACCCGACGGGCAACTAATGAAAAACTGTTTTTT. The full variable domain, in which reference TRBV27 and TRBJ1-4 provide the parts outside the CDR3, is EAQVTQNPRYLITVTGKKLTVTCSQNMNHEYMSWYRQDPGLGLRQIYYSMNVEVTDKGDVPEGYKVSRKEKRNFPLILESPSPNQTSLYFCASSSLTRRATNEKLFFGSGTQLSVL.

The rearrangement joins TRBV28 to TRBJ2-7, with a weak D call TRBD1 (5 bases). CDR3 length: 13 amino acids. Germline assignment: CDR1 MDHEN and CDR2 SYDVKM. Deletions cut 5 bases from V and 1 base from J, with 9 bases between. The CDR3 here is CASSDPGSYEQYF. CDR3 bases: TGTGCCAGCAGTGATCCAGGGTCCTACGAGCAGTACTTC.

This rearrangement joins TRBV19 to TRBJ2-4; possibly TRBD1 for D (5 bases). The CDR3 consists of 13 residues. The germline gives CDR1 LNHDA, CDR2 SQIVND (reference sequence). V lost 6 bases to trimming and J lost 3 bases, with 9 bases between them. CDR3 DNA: TGTGCCAGTAGAGAACAGGTCAAAAACATTCAGTACTTC. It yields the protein CASREQVKNIQYF. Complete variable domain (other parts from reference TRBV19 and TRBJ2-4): DGGITQSPKYLFRKEGQNVTLSCEQNLNHDAMYWYRQDPGQGLRLIYYSQIVNDFQKGDIAEGYSVSREKKESFPLTVTSAQKNPTAFYLCASREQVKNIQYFGAGTRLSVL.

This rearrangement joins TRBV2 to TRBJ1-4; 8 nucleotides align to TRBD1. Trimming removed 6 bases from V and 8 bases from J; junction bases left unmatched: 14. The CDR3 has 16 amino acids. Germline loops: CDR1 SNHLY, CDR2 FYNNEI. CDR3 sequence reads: CASRRASGGSFEKLFF. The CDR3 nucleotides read TGTGCCAGCAGGCGAGCGTCAGGGGGCTCCTTCGAAAAACTGTTTTTT. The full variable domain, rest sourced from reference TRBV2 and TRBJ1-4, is EPEVTQTPSHQVTQMGQEVILRCVPISNHLYFYWYRQILGQKVEFLVSFYNNEISEKSEIFDDQFSVERPDGSNFTLKIRSTKLEDSAMYFCASRRASGGSFEKLFFGSGTQLSVL.

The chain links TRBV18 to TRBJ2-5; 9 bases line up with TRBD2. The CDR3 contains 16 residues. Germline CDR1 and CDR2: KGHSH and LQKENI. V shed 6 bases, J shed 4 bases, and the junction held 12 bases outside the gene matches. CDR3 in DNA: TGTGCCAGCTCTCCCGTGAGCGGGAGGAAGGGAGAGACCCAGTACTTC. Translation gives CASSPVSGRKGETQYF.

The CDR3 DNA follows: TGCGCCAGCAGCCCCCTTGTGGGAGAGGATACGCAGTATTTT. It codes for CASSPLVGEDTQYF. J is TRBJ2-3 and V is TRBV4-1; maybe TRBD2 (5 bases). This CDR3 is 14 amino acids long. The V and J ends lost 4 bases and 6 bases respectively, with 14 bases between them. From germline, CDR1 is MGHRA and CDR2 YSYEKL.

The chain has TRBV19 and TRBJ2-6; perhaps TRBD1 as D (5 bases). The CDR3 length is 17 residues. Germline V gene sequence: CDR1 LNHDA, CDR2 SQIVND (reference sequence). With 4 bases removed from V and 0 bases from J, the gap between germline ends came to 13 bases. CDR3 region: CASSKAGRISGANVLTF. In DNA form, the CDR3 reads TGTGCCAGTAGTAAGGCAGGGCGGATCTCTGGGGCCAACGTCCTGACTTTC.

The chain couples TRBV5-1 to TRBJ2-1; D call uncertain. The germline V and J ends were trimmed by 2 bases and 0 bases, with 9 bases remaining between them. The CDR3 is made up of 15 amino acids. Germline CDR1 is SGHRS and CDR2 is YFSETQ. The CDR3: CASSFGISSYNEQFF. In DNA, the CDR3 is TGCGCCAGCAGCTTCGGTATTTCCTCCTACAATGAGCAGTTCTTC.

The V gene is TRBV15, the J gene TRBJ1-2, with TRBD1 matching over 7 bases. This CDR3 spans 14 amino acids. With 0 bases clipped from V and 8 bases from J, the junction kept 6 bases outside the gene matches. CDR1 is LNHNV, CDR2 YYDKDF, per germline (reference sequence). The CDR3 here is CATSRDRRGLGYTF. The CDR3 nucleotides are TGTGCCACCAGCAGAGATAGGAGGGGGCTGGGCTACACCTTC.

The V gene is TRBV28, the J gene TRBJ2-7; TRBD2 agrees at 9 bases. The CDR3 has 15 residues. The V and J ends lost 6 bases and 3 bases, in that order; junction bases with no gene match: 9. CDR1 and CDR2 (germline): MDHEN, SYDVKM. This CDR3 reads CASRVAGLAYYEQYF. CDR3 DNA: TGTGCCAGCAGGGTCGCGGGACTAGCATACTACGAGCAGTACTTC.

CDR3 bases: TGTGCCACCGAAAGGTCCGACAGGAAAATTTCCTATGGCTACACCTTC. As protein: CATERSDRKISYGYTF. The chain employs TRBV2 and TRBJ1-2, with D possibly TRBD1 on 6 matching bases. The length of the CDR3 is 16 residues. The germline CDR1 and CDR2 sequences are SNHLY and FYNNEI. V dropped 10 bases and J dropped 4 bases, with 25 bases sitting between them.

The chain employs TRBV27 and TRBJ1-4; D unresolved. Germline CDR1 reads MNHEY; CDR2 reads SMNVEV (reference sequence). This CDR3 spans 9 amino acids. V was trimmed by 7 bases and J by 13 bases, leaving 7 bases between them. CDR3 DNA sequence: TGTGCCAGCATGAGGAGACTGTTTTTT. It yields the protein CASMRRLFF.

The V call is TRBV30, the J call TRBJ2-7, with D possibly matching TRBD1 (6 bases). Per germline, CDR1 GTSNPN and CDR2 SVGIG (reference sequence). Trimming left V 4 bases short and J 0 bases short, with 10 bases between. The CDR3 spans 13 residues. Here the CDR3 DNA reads TGTGCCTGGACAGGGGTTAGCTCCTACGAGCAGTACTTC. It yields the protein CAWTGVSSYEQYF.

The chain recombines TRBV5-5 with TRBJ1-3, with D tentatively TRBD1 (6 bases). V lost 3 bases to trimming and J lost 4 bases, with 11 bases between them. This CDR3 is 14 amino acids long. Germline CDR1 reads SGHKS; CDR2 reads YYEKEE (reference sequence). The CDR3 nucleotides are TGTGCCAGCAGCTCCGGACAGTCCGGAAACACCATATATTTT. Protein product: CASSSGQSGNTIYF.